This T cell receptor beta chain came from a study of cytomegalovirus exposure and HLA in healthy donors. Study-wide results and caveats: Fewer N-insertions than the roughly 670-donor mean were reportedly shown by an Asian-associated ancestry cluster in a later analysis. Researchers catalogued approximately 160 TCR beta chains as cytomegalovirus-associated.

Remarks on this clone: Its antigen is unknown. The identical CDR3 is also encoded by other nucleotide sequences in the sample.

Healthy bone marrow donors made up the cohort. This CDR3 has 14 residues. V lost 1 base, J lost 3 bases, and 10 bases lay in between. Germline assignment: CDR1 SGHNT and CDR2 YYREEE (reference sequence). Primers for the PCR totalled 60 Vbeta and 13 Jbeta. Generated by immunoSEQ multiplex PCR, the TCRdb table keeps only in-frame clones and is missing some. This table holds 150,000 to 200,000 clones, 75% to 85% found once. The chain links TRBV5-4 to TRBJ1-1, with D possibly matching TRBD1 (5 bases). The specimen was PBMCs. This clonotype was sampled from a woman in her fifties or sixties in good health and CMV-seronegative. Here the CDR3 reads CASSLNQGDTEAFF. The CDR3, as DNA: TGTGCCAGCAGCTTGAATCAGGGTGACACTGAAGCTTTCTTT.